One T cell receptor beta chain is described in this entry. This sample stems from a study of blood T cell repertoires in COVID-19. The wider study: Sites in the United States, Italy and Spain provided acute and convalescent COVID-19 samples.

The assay was immunoSEQ multiplex PCR, and TCRdb's table has in-frame clones only and misses some. The table has more than 300,000 clones, just under 90% seen once; the top ten hold about 9.4%. Recovered Cohort 3 donors showed two negative PCRs, clearance, or symptom resolution. The sequence derives from a woman between 25 and 40 years old who had recovered from COVID-19. Sequencing was performed on PBMCs or T cells enriched from blood (not recorded which).

The CDR3 sequence: CASSYGTGSTEAFF. CDR3 DNA: TGTGCCAGCAGTTACGGGACAGGGAGCACTGAAGCTTTCTTT. This chain uses TRBV6-5 with TRBJ1-1, with 9 bases identical to TRBD1. The CDR3 covers 14 residues. V lost 2 bases and J lost 4; bases outside the gene matches: 2. Germline V gene sequence: CDR1 MNHEY, CDR2 SVGAGI.